A single sample gave rise to the 22 T cell receptor beta chains below, sequenced in a study of response to subunit inactivated influenza vaccine. TCRdb reanalysed the RT-PCR reads using MiXCR and keeps one entry per CDR3 protein. The repertoire includes just under 550,000 distinct CDR3 sequences, roughly 23% of them detected once, and 2.8% sits in the top ten. In addition, the sample was reused for a study of T cells expressing NK-cell markers. According to that study: In generating TCR beta cDNA, 5'RACE template switching with UMIs was used.

Source: CD4+ T cells sorted from PBMCs, taken less than 13 days after vaccination. These receptors originate from a man between 50 and 59 years old who received an inactivated influenza vaccine.

This clonotype was counted a few times. The chain employs TRBV12-3 or TRBV12-4 and TRBJ2-1, with TRBD1 matching 8 bases. CDR3 length: 14 residues. With V trimmed by 5 bases and J by 6 bases, 6 bases remained unmatched. The CDR3 loop reads CASSTRDRINEQFF. As DNA, the CDR3 is TGTGCCAGCAGTACGCGGGACAGGATCAATGAGCAGTTCTTC.

This clonotype has only a few counts. This chain links TRBV5-5 with TRBJ1-1; 8 positions match TRBD1. Trimming at V came to 3 bases and at J to 11 bases, leaving 15 bases not matched to a gene. The CDR3 runs 15 residues. Germline assignment: CDR1 SGHKS and CDR2 YYEKEE (reference sequence). CDR3 DNA: TGTGCCAGCAGCTGGCAGGGGGCCGTCGCCTTGGAGGCTTTCTTT. Translating gives CASSWQGAVALEAFF.

There are a few counts of this clonotype. V is TRBV5-1 and J is TRBJ2-2; 8 nucleotides align to TRBD2. With 4 bases clipped from V and 3 bases from J, the junction kept 5 bases outside the gene matches. Germline-derived CDR1 and CDR2 are SGHRS and YFSETQ. This CDR3 spans 15 amino acids. The CDR3 here is CASSVSGGHTGELFF. The CDR3, as DNA: TGCGCCAGCAGCGTCAGCGGGGGCCACACCGGGGAGCTGTTTTTT.

The chain has TRBV10-3 and TRBJ2-7, with D possibly called TRBD1 or TRBD2 (6 bases each). Germline values: CDR1 ENHRY, CDR2 SYGVKD. V was trimmed by 8 bases and J by 4 bases, leaving 18 bases between them. The CDR3 extends over 14 amino acids. The CDR3 sequence is CAIAGGGLVYEQYF. As DNA, the CDR3 is TGTGCCATCGCTGGAGGGGGTCTTGTGTACGAGCAGTACTTC.

This clonotype was observed a few times. The chain carries TRBV7-9 and TRBJ1-1, with D possibly matching TRBD1 (5 bases). The CDR3 length is 13 residues. The germline V gene encodes CDR1 SEHNR and CDR2 FQNEAQ (reference sequence). V was pared by 2 bases and J by 8 bases, with 12 bases between. Here the CDR3 reads CASSLYFTGEAFF. The CDR3 nucleotides are TGTGCCAGCAGCTTATATTTTACAGGCGAAGCTTTCTTT.

The rearrangement links TRBV7-2 to TRBJ2-3; TRBD2 matches at 7 bases. The length of the CDR3 is 18 residues. Germline trimming cut 0 bases from V and 3 bases from J; bases unmatched to any gene: 12. Germline V gene sequence: CDR1 SGHTA, CDR2 FQGNSA. The CDR3 region is CASSLAPSGGGGTDTQYF. CDR3 coding DNA: TGTGCCAGCAGCTTAGCCCCATCCGGCGGGGGTGGAACAGATACGCAGTATTTT.

This clonotype appeared a few times. Here the CDR3 reads CASRTFKGPGNEKLFF. CDR3 nucleotides: TGTGCCAGCAGGACATTTAAGGGCCCCGGGAATGAAAAACTGTTTTTT. The genes are TRBV2 and TRBJ1-4; no reliable D call. From germline, CDR1 is SNHLY and CDR2 FYNNEI. Trimming removed 6 bases from V and 5 bases from J, with 19 bases in between. This CDR3 has 16 amino acids.

This clonotype has just a few counts. J is TRBJ1-2 and V is TRBV6-1; 8 bases fit TRBD1. There are 13 residues in the CDR3. CDR1 is MNHNS and CDR2 is SASEGT in the germline V gene. V lost 6 bases, J lost 9 bases, and 9 bases stayed unmatched. This chain's CDR3 is CASSHGQGESYTF. The DNA of the CDR3 is TGTGCCAGCAGCCACGGACAGGGTGAGAGCTACACCTTC.

V and J are TRBV6-2 or TRBV6-3 and TRBJ2-3, with D perhaps matching TRBD1 or TRBD2 (5 bases each). Germline loops: CDR1 MNHEY, CDR2 SVGEGT. V shed 4 bases and J shed 10 bases, with 18 bases lying between them. CDR3 size: 14 residues. In nucleotides, the CDR3 is TGTGCCAGCAGTTCCTCGAGGGACGGTTCATCGCAGTATTTT. The encoded protein is CASSSSRDGSSQYF.

This clonotype was detected only a few times. The chain couples TRBV5-1 to TRBJ2-7; a possible D gene is TRBD1 (6 bases). This CDR3 has 15 residues. Trimming left V 4 bases short and J 2 bases short, with 16 bases between. Germline V gene sequence: CDR1 SGHRS, CDR2 YFSETQ. Here the CDR3 reads CASSPARGQAYEQYF. The DNA for the CDR3 is TGCGCCAGCAGCCCCGCCCGGGGACAAGCCTACGAGCAGTACTTC. Variable domain in full (rest from reference TRBV5-1 and TRBJ2-7): KAGVTQTPRYLIKTRGQQVTLSCSPISGHRSVSWYQQTPGQGLQFLFEYFSETQRNKGNFPGRFSGRQFSNSRSEMNVSTLELGDSALYLCASSPARGQAYEQYFGPGTRLTVT.

This clonotype occurred a few times. The chain is built from TRBV29-1 and TRBJ1-1; TRBD1 is a possible D gene (6 bases). The CDR3 is 14 residues long. The germline V gene has CDR1 SQVTM and CDR2 ANQGSEA. V lost 1 base to trimming and J lost 4 bases, with 13 bases between them. The DNA for the CDR3 is TGCAGCGTTGAAGTACCCGGGACACTCACTGAAGCTTTCTTT. Amino acid sequence: CSVEVPGTLTEAFF. Full variable domain (rest looked up from reference TRBV29-1 and TRBJ1-1): SAVISQKPSRDICQRGTSLTIQCQVDSQVTMMFWYRQQPGQSLTLIATANQGSEATYESGFVIDKFPISRPNLTFSTLTVSNMSPEDSSIYLCSVEVPGTLTEAFFGQGTRLTVV.

This chain connects TRBV12-3 or TRBV12-4 to TRBJ2-7, with D possibly being TRBD1 or TRBD2 (6 bases each). This CDR3 has 15 residues. Trimming removed 7 bases from V and 2 bases from J, with 18 bases in between. CDR3 loop: CASTPTGAFPYEQYF. The CDR3 DNA reads TGTGCCAGCACCCCGACGGGGGCTTTTCCCTACGAGCAGTACTTC.

The chain is built from TRBV12-3 or TRBV12-4 and TRBJ2-1; D remains ambiguous. V gave up 4 bases and J gave up 4 bases, with 5 bases separating them. This CDR3 contains 12 residues. CDR3 coding DNA: TGTGCCAGCAGTTCCAGGTACAATGAGCAGTTCTTC. Translation gives CASSSRYNEQFF.

This clonotype was observed a handful of times. Here the CDR3 DNA reads TGCAGTGCCACCAATCGGACAGGGTTTATGGGCACTGAAGCTTTCTTT. It codes for CSATNRTGFMGTEAFF. This chain joins TRBV20-1 and TRBJ1-1; 8 bases line up with TRBD1. Germline lookup yields CDR1 DFQATT and CDR2 SNEGSKA (reference sequence). This CDR3 contains 16 residues. V lost 6 bases to trimming and J lost 4 bases; unmatched junction nucleotides: 16.

This clonotype was seen only a few times. The chain links TRBV2 to TRBJ2-1; 11 nucleotides agree with TRBD2. V was pared by 5 bases and J by 13 bases, with 10 bases of the junction left unmatched. The CDR3 consists of 14 residues. In germline, CDR1 is SNHLY, CDR2 FYNNEI. CDR3 sequence reads: CASSTGTSGSLQFF. The DNA for the CDR3 is TGTGCCAGCAGTACAGGGACTAGCGGTAGTCTTCAGTTCTTC.

The V and J genes are TRBV9 and TRBJ2-4; 11 bases agree with TRBD1. CDR1 is SGDLS, CDR2 YYNGEE, per germline. J gave up 8 bases and V 0 bases, and 10 bases lay outside the gene matches. The CDR3 totals 17 residues. The CDR3 loop reads CASSVVPFGQGADIQYF. CDR3 coding DNA: TGTGCCAGCAGCGTAGTCCCCTTTGGACAGGGGGCAGACATTCAGTACTTC. The variable domain in full, with the rest retrieved from reference TRBV9 and TRBJ2-4, is DSGVTQTPKHLITATGQRVTLRCSPRSGDLSVYWYQQSLDQGLQFLIQYYNGEERAKGNILERFSAQQFPDLHSELNLSSLELGDSALYFCASSVVPFGQGADIQYFGAGTRLSVL.

The chain is built from TRBV15 and TRBJ2-5; D is possibly TRBD1 (7 bases). This CDR3 region has 15 residues. CDR1 and CDR2 from the germline V gene are LNHNV and YYDKDF (reference sequence). The V and J ends lost 5 bases and 1 base respectively, with 14 bases between them. The CDR3 region has the DNA TGTGCCACCAGCGGCGGGACAGTCCTCCAAGAGACCCAGTACTTC. Translation: CATSGGTVLQETQYF.

The chain has TRBV20-1 and TRBJ1-1, with 7 positions matching TRBD1. Trimming took 6 bases from V and 4 from J; bases not matched to a gene: 8. This CDR3 is built from 13 residues. Germline CDR1 DFQATT, CDR2 SNEGSKA (reference sequence). The CDR3 nucleotides read TGCAGTGCAAACGCGCAGGGGGGCACTGAAGCTTTCTTT. Translated: CSANAQGGTEAFF.

This clonotype occurred many times. This chain uses TRBV5-1 with TRBJ2-7; D is ambiguous. Germline lookup yields CDR1 SGHRS and CDR2 YFSETQ. The germline V and J ends were trimmed by 2 bases and 3 bases, with 12 bases remaining between them. This CDR3 has 14 amino acids. The CDR3 protein is CASSLTTVVYEQYF. DNA for the CDR3: TGCGCCAGCAGCTTAACAACAGTTGTCTACGAGCAGTACTTC.

This clonotype has more than one count but fewer than ten. The V call is TRBV24-1, the J call TRBJ2-3; TRBD1 matches at 9 bases. The CDR3 loop spans 15 amino acids. Unmatched junction bases numbered 4, after V lost 5 bases and J lost 2 bases. Germline-derived CDR1 and CDR2 are KGHDR and SFDVKD. CDR3 nucleotide sequence: TGTGCCACCAGTGTGGGACAGGGAAACACAGATACGCAGTATTTT. Its protein is CATSVGQGNTDTQYF.

V is TRBV25-1 and J is TRBJ2-2, with a weak D call TRBD1 (5 bases). Deletions cut 5 bases from V and 0 bases from J, with 10 bases between. The CDR3 extends over 15 amino acids. Looked up from germline, CDR1 is MGHDK and CDR2 is SYGVNS. CDR3 sequence (DNA): TGTGCCAGCAGTCGGTGGACACCGAACACCGGGGAGCTGTTTTTT. Its protein is CASSRWTPNTGELFF.

This chain joins TRBV3-1 and TRBJ2-7, with D possibly TRBD2 on 6 matching bases. Germline CDR1 reads LGHDT; CDR2 reads YNNKEL (reference sequence). V was cut by 3 bases and J by 0 bases, with 15 bases left in between. The CDR3 has 16 residues. The CDR3 coding sequence is TGTGCCAGCAGCCACCCTTTACGGGGGACCTCCTACGAGCAGTACTTC. Translation gives CASSHPLRGTSYEQYF.